The 24 T cell receptor beta chains in this list originate from one sample, sequenced in a study of immune evolution from preneoplasia to lung adenocarcinoma. Profiling relied on immunoSEQ multiplex PCR, and the TCRdb table lists in-frame clones only, not all of them. This sample carries 9,500 to 15,000 clones, about 84% of them seen once, and the ten largest clones take approximately 3.6%. Sequencing input: FFPE tissue from an adenomatous hyperplasia lung lesion. Subset of the sample: atypical adenomatous hyperplasia (AAH), lung preneoplasia. These receptor sequences come from a person over 45 with lung adenocarcinoma.

V gene TRBV27 combines with J gene TRBJ2-1, with TRBD2 identical over 9 bases. The CDR3 has 14 residues. Germline trimming cut 10 bases from V and 6 bases from J; bases unmatched to any gene: 10. Per the germline V gene, CDR1 is MNHEY and CDR2 is SMNVEV (reference sequence). The CDR3 region has the DNA TGTGCCACCTCGGGGCGGGAGGGCCGCAATGAGCAGTTCTTC. Protein sequence: CATSGREGRNEQFF.

This sequence joins TRBV7-3 and TRBJ2-1; 7 bases match TRBD2. Germline lookup yields CDR1 SGHTA and CDR2 FQGTGA. This CDR3 spans 15 amino acids. After removal of 3 bases from V and 6 bases from J, the junction contained 8 bases not matched to a gene. The CDR3 sequence: CASSFGLGAPNEQFF. The CDR3 DNA follows: TGTGCCAGCAGCTTCGGACTAGGAGCCCCCAATGAGCAGTTCTTC.

The genes are TRBV9 and TRBJ1-2; possible D gene TRBD1, 6 bases. This CDR3 comprises 15 residues. Trimming took off 0 bases at V and 4 bases at J, with 13 bases between the two ends. Germline values: CDR1 SGDLS, CDR2 YYNGEE. The CDR3 here is CASSVGAGASYGYTF. The CDR3 coding sequence is TGTGCCAGCAGCGTAGGGGCAGGGGCATCCTATGGCTACACCTTC.

This chain connects TRBV19 to TRBJ2-1, with unresolved D. V gave up 7 bases and J gave up 4 bases, with 5 bases separating them. The CDR3 runs 11 residues. CDR1 LNHDA and CDR2 SQIVND come from the germline V gene (reference sequence). The CDR3 DNA follows: TGTGCCAGTAAATATTACAATGAGCAGTTCTTC. This encodes CASKYYNEQFF.

This chain uses TRBV18 with TRBJ1-1; no clear D. Germline assignment: CDR1 KGHSH and CDR2 LQKENI. Trimming pared 2 bases from V and 7 bases from J, leaving 8 bases between. The CDR3 spans 12 residues. This CDR3 is CASSPAGIEAFF. CDR3 DNA sequence: TGTGCCAGCTCACCAGCGGGGATTGAAGCTTTCTTT.

J is TRBJ2-3 and V is TRBV5-6; D tentatively reads TRBD1 or TRBD2 (6 bases each). V lost 2 bases and J 5 bases, leaving 15 bases between the germline ends. CDR1 is SGHDT and CDR2 is YYEEEE in the germline V gene. The CDR3 runs to 15 residues. CDR3 nucleotides: TGTGCCAGCAGCTTTGGGGAGGACAGTGGAGATACGCAGTATTTT. Translated, it gives CASSFGEDSGDTQYF.

V is TRBV7-2 and J is TRBJ2-7, with 12 positions matching TRBD2. Unmatched junction bases numbered 5, after V lost 1 base and J lost 10 bases. CDR1 SGHTA and CDR2 FQGNSA come from the germline V gene. The CDR3 is 14 residues long. The CDR3 reads CASSLGTSGTVQYF. The DNA for the CDR3 is TGTGCCAGCAGCTTAGGGACTAGCGGGACAGTTCAGTACTTC.

This clone came up a few times. The chain is built from TRBV2 and TRBJ1-1, with D unresolved. Between the trimmed V and J ends, which lost 4 bases and 1 base, there was a span of 7 bases. CDR1 is SNHLY, CDR2 FYNNEI, per germline. The CDR3 has 13 amino acids. The CDR3 spells CASSADGNTEAFF. The CDR3 nucleotides read TGTGCCAGCAGTGCCGACGGGAACACTGAAGCTTTCTTT.

This CDR3 is CASSGPLGSGRGNEQFF. Here the CDR3 DNA reads TGTGCCAGCAGCGGCCCTTTGGGATCCGGGAGGGGTAATGAGCAGTTCTTC. This rearrangement joins TRBV28 to TRBJ2-1; TRBD2 aligns across 8 bases. The V gene's germline CDR1 is MDHEN and CDR2 SYDVKM. CDR3 length: 17 amino acids. V lost 6 bases to trimming and J lost 7 bases; unmatched junction nucleotides: 17.

V and J are TRBV18 and TRBJ1-1; D remains unclear. V gave up 2 bases and J gave up 0 bases, with 13 bases separating them. From germline, CDR1 is KGHSH and CDR2 LQKENI. The CDR3 runs to 16 residues. CDR3 loop: CASSPYYPDMNTEAFF. Written as DNA, the CDR3 is TGTGCCAGCTCACCATATTACCCAGACATGAACACTGAAGCTTTCTTT.

J is TRBJ1-1 and V is TRBV21-1. TRBV21-1 constitutes a pseudogene. The CDR3 covers 20 residues. CDR3 sequence reads: CASSKAGRRPDRRMNTEAFF. The DNA of the CDR3 is TGTGCCAGCAGCAAAGCGGGTCGACGCCCTGATCGGAGAATGAACACTGAAGCTTTCTTT.

This clone was observed a single time. This chain links TRBV4-1 with TRBJ2-5; 7 nucleotides line up with TRBD1. Germline V gene lookup returns CDR1 MGHRA and CDR2 YSYEKL. The CDR3 is 15 amino acids. The V gene end was trimmed by 1 base and the J gene end by 5 bases; junction bases not matched to a gene: 7. The CDR3 DNA is TGCGCCAGCAGCCAAGTAGAGGGGGCGGGTGAGACCCAGTACTTC. Amino acids: CASSQVEGAGETQYF.

J is TRBJ2-3 and V is TRBV9; no clear D. V was cut by 0 bases and J by 7 bases, with 3 bases left in between. The length of the CDR3 is 11 residues. Germline loops: CDR1 SGDLS, CDR2 YYNGEE. CDR3 DNA sequence: TGTGCCAGCAGCGTAGGGTATACGCAGTATTTT. This translates into CASSVGYTQYF.

The V gene is TRBV7-6, the J gene TRBJ1-4; 7 bases map to TRBD1. The length of the CDR3 is 16 residues. In germline, CDR1 is SGHVS, CDR2 FNYEAQ. The V gene end was trimmed by 5 bases and the J gene end by 8 bases; junction bases not matched to a gene: 14. DNA of the CDR3: TGTGCCAGCAGCCCGTCGACAGGGCCCACCAGGGAAAAACTGTTTTTT. This codes for CASSPSTGPTREKLFF.

This chain connects TRBV11-3 to TRBJ2-7, with D perhaps matching TRBD2 (5 bases). The CDR3 consists of 15 residues. V was cut by 2 bases and J by 0 bases, with 11 bases left in between. Germline CDR1 reads SGHNT; CDR2 reads YENEEA. CDR3 DNA sequence: TGTGCCAGCAGCTTAAGAAGCGGAGCCTCCTACGAGCAGTACTTC. Residues: CASSLRSGASYEQYF.

The chain joins TRBV27 to TRBJ2-7; D is undetermined. From germline, CDR1 is MNHEY and CDR2 SMNVEV (reference sequence). The CDR3 consists of 15 residues. Deletions cut 6 bases from V and 2 bases from J, with 17 bases between. The CDR3 is CASSNGRRTTYEQYF. For the CDR3, the DNA is TGTGCCAGCAGCAACGGGCGAAGAACCACCTACGAGCAGTACTTC.

The V and J genes are TRBV6-5 and TRBJ1-2; D is undetermined. Trimming shortened V by 3 bases and J by 0 bases, and 11 bases separated the two germline ends. This CDR3 has 15 amino acids. Germline CDR1 is MNHEY and CDR2 is SVGAGI. CDR3 nucleotides: TGTGCCAGCAGTTATTCAAATACAGCTAACTATGGCTACACCTTC. Its translation: CASSYSNTANYGYTF.

In this sample, this clone turned up a few times. The genes are TRBV7-8 and TRBJ2-7; D unclear. CDR1 SGHVS and CDR2 FQNEAQ come from the germline V gene. The CDR3 totals 14 residues. Trimming shortened V by 5 bases and J by 0 bases, and 11 bases separated the two germline ends. The CDR3 region has the DNA TGTGCCAGCAGCCCAGACCCAAACTCCTACGAGCAGTACTTC. Amino acid sequence: CASSPDPNSYEQYF. Together with reference TRBV7-8 and TRBJ2-7, the CDR3 gives the full variable domain: GAGVSQSPRYKVAKRGQDVALRCDPISGHVSLFWYQQALGQGPEFLTYFQNEAQLDKSGLPSDRFFAERPEGSVSTLKIQRTQQEDSAVYLCASSPDPNSYEQYFGPGTRLTVT.

V usage is TRBV19 and J usage is TRBJ2-7; tentative D call: TRBD2 (6 bases). V dropped 5 bases and J dropped 0 bases, with 11 bases sitting between them. The CDR3 spans 14 residues. Germline V gene data show CDR1 as LNHDA and CDR2 as SQIVND (reference sequence). In DNA, the CDR3 is TGTGCCAGTAGTCCCGGGGGAAACTCCTACGAGCAGTACTTC. It specifies CASSPGGNSYEQYF.

This clone was detected only a few times. The chain carries TRBV27 and TRBJ2-2; maybe TRBD1 (5 bases). V dropped 6 bases and J dropped 0 bases, with 8 bases sitting between them. Germline loops: CDR1 MNHEY, CDR2 SMNVEV (reference sequence). This CDR3 spans 14 amino acids. Here the CDR3 reads CASSRTTNTGELFF. The CDR3 nucleotides read TGTGCCAGCAGCCGGACAACGAACACCGGGGAGCTGTTTTTT.

The genes are TRBV18 and TRBJ2-7, with TRBD1 identical over 11 bases. This CDR3 contains 15 residues. Germline V gene data show CDR1 as KGHSH and CDR2 as LQKENI. Trimming at V came to 3 bases and at J to 2 bases, leaving 3 bases not matched to a gene. The CDR3 loop reads CASSPGTGGTYEQYF. CDR3 sequence (DNA): TGTGCCAGCTCACCCGGGACAGGGGGTACCTACGAGCAGTACTTC.

This chain uses TRBV5-1 with TRBJ2-2; D is uncertain. There are 14 residues in the CDR3. The germline V gene encodes CDR1 SGHRS and CDR2 YFSETQ. V lost 1 base to trimming and J lost 1 base, with 5 bases between them. CDR3 amino acids: CASSLTVNTGELFF. The CDR3, as DNA: TGCGCCAGCAGCTTGACAGTGAACACCGGGGAGCTGTTTTTT.

This clone was observed once. This chain connects TRBV4-2 to TRBJ2-1; D call uncertain. Trimming cost V 1 base and J 4 bases, with 14 bases left between them. Germline V CDR1 and CDR2: LGHNA, YNFKEQ. The CDR3 has 16 residues. This CDR3 is CASSQVYPPSYNEQFF. The CDR3 nucleotides are TGTGCCAGCAGCCAAGTCTACCCCCCAAGTTACAATGAGCAGTTCTTC.

The CDR3 DNA sequence: TGTGCCTGGAGTGTTGGGGGTAGTGGGGCCAACGTCCTGACTTTC. This translates into CAWSVGGSGANVLTF. The V gene is TRBV30, the J gene TRBJ2-6; the D gene could be TRBD1 or TRBD2 (5 bases each). V lost 0 bases and J lost 3, with 9 bases in between. The CDR3 runs 15 residues. From germline, CDR1 is GTSNPN and CDR2 SVGIG (reference sequence).